This record concerns one TCR beta chain sequence. This specimen comes from a study of blood T cells in healthy people across ages. Overall study: About one barcoded beta molecule per two T cells was captured by template switching.

Then a second PCR, running roughly 7 to 11 cycles, was carried out with a sample-barcoded 5' primer and a J-beta primer mix. TCRdb passed the 5' RACE reads through MiXCR, listing each CDR3 protein once. This sample carries around 780,000 distinct CDR3 sequences, roughly 56% of them seen once, and the ten largest clones take roughly 25%. The CDR3 consists of 13 residues. The germline V gene encodes CDR1 MNHEY and CDR2 SMNVEV (reference sequence). The chain is built from TRBV27 and TRBJ2-5; 9 bases match TRBD1. The assigned J gene may be wrong: the sequence end matches TRBJ2-7 better. Input material: blood. This sequence was found in a man aged 35-49 years in good health. The CDR3 is CASSADRGSEQYF. CDR3 nucleotide sequence: TGTGCCAGCAGTGCGGACAGGGGAAGCGAGCAGTACTTC.